This T cell receptor (beta chain) came from a study of blood T cells in healthy people across ages. Whole-study context: For every two T cells, template switching captured about one barcoded beta molecule.

Study-level findings and limits: Donor CMV status was unknown, possibly confounding expanded clonotype changes.

V lost 4 bases to trimming and J lost 13 bases; unmatched junction nucleotides: 21. CDR3 length: 17 amino acids. CDR1 and CDR2 from the germline V gene are LNHNV and YYDKDF (reference sequence). Healthy individuals of Caucasian origin from Russia, aged about 6 to 95, served as donors. This clonotype was found a few times. The target antigen is unknown. A J-beta primer mix and a sample-barcoded 5' primer were used in a second PCR of about 6 to 12 cycles. The yield of each sample was at least 2.5 million CDR3-containing paired-end reads. TCRdb used MiXCR to reprocess the 5' RACE reads, holding one entry per CDR3 protein. The table records about 1,800,000 distinct CDR3 sequences, 28% of them present only once.

The clonotype comes from a woman aged 30 to 39 in good health. The chain uses TRBV15 and TRBJ2-1, with TRBD2 matching 8 bases. The sample was blood. DNA for the CDR3: TGTGCCACCAGCACGGACGGGGGGGGTGAGCGCAAAAACATTCAGTTCTTC. Encoded protein: CATSTDGGGERKNIQFF. The entire variable domain, with the rest obtained from reference TRBV15 and TRBJ2-1, is as follows: DAMVIQNPRYQVTQFGKPVTLSCSQTLNHNVMYWYQQKSSQAPKLLFHYYDKDFNNEADTPDNFQSRRPNTSFCFLDIRSPGLGDTAMYLCATSTDGGGERKNIQFFGPGTRLTVL.